This T cell receptor beta chain was identified during a study of blood T cell repertoires in COVID-19. At the level of the study: Sites in the United States, Italy and Spain provided acute and convalescent COVID-19 samples. Nucleic acid was either cDNA or gDNA, and it came from T cells, B-cell-depleted T cells, or PBMCs.

Germline V gene lookup returns CDR1 SNHLY and CDR2 FYNNEI. This CDR3 has 16 amino acids. With 6 bases removed from V and 1 base from J, the gap between germline ends came to 16 bases. Methods used by the authors: Researchers report that nucleated cell counts were estimated from reference gene primer amplification. This table comes from immunoSEQ multiplex PCR, and its TCRdb copy is limited to in-frame clones, with some not included. V, J and clone size were drawn from that table, and D and trimming were deduced from the DNA. The table records 300,000 to 350,000 clones, 90% of them present only once. This study enrolled people aged roughly 18 to 90 from around 26 US geographic areas.

The material sequenced was PBMCs or T cells enriched from blood (not recorded which). V usage is TRBV2 and J usage is TRBJ1-3; D is unresolved. The TCR comes from a woman younger than 30 with acute COVID-19. The CDR3 DNA is TGTGCCAGCAGCCGACTTGGATTAAAGTCTGGAAACACCATATATTTT. It yields the protein CASSRLGLKSGNTIYF.